This TCR beta chain was sequenced during a study of control samples from healthy donors and cancer patients. Libraries were prepared by immunoSEQ multiplex PCR; TCRdb keeps only in-frame clonotypes and omits some of them. There are around 120,000 clones in the sample; 93% occur only once, and about 2.6% lies in the top ten. The V gene's germline CDR1 is MGHRA and CDR2 YSYEKL. After removal of 3 bases from V and 8 bases from J, the junction contained 6 bases not matched to a gene. This CDR3 has 13 residues. The receptor comes from a man under 40 in good health. Sequences were obtained from blood. J is TRBJ1-2 and V is TRBV4-1, with 7 bases lining up with TRBD1. The CDR3 protein is CASSHRDREGYTF. The CDR3 nucleotides read TGCGCCAGCAGCCACAGGGACAGAGAAGGCTACACCTTC.